These 32 T cell receptor beta chains share one sample of origin, sequenced in a study of persistence of HIV-infected CD4 T cells. The immunoSEQ assay was version 4, run in survey mode. Sequenced by immunoSEQ multiplex PCR; TCRdb stores in-frame clones only, minus some. Among approximately 32,000 clones, roughly 82% were seen once, and the ten largest hold over 15%. An overlapping HIV-1 Gag peptide pool stimulated these cells at 0.85 to 1 ug/peptide/mL. Sorted nonresponding memory CD4+ T cells were CD40L-negative, CD69-negative, CD45RO-high. Antigens for these TCRs are unknown. This specimen was CD4+ T cells sorted from PBMCs after roughly 18-hour stimulation, taken from a patient who received antiretroviral therapy. All receptors derive from an adult woman with HIV who was CMV-seropositive.

This chain joins TRBV4-1 and TRBJ2-7; unclear D gene. V was shortened by 1 base and J by 6 bases, with 16 bases between the two germline ends. Germline values: CDR1 MGHRA, CDR2 YSYEKL. The CDR3 spans 15 residues. This CDR3 is CASSQVPSSSTEQYF. The DNA for the CDR3 is TGCGCCAGCAGCCAAGTGCCCAGCTCCTCAACCGAGCAGTACTTC.

This sequence joins TRBV7-8 and TRBJ2-7; weak D call: TRBD2 (6 bases). Germline CDR1 reads SGHVS; CDR2 reads FQNEAQ. The CDR3 extends over 14 amino acids. V gave up 4 bases and J gave up 1 base, with 11 bases separating them. CDR3 loop: CASSSLAVSYEQYF. Written as DNA, the CDR3 is TGTGCCAGCAGCTCCTTAGCGGTATCCTACGAGCAGTACTTC.

Only one count was recorded for this clone. J is TRBJ2-5 and V is TRBV19; 9 nucleotides agree with TRBD1. Trimming removed 5 bases from V and 1 base from J; junction bases left unmatched: 5. Germline V gives CDR1 LNHDA, CDR2 SQIVND (reference sequence). The CDR3 totals 15 residues. The CDR3 sequence: CASSPRTGVQETQYF. The CDR3 nucleotides are TGTGCCAGTAGTCCCCGGACAGGGGTCCAAGAGACCCAGTACTTC.

This clone showed up just a few times. The chain has TRBV2 and TRBJ1-2; D is uncertain. Trimming left V 3 bases short and J 3 bases short, with 8 bases between. Germline V gene sequence: CDR1 SNHLY, CDR2 FYNNEI. This CDR3 contains 13 residues. The CDR3 coding sequence is TGTGCCAGCAGTGACCGGGAGGACTATGGCTACACCTTC. Its translation: CASSDREDYGYTF.

V usage is TRBV29-1 and J usage is TRBJ2-7, with D possibly TRBD2 on 6 matching bases. Germline V lookup: CDR1 SQVTM, CDR2 ANQGSEA. The CDR3 extends over 13 amino acids. The V end was cut by 6 bases, the J end by 1 base, with 13 bases between. CDR3: CSVMGGRSYEQYF. CDR3 nucleotide sequence: TGCAGCGTGATGGGGGGTCGGTCCTACGAGCAGTACTTC.

The chain has TRBV28 and TRBJ1-2; the match to TRBD1 covers 7 bases. Trimming cost V 3 bases and J 8 bases; bases outside gene matches: 9. The CDR3 has 14 amino acids. Germline CDR1 MDHEN, CDR2 SYDVKM. For the CDR3, the DNA is TGTGCCAGCAGTTTTCGCGAGGGGGCGCAGGGCTACACCTTC. Its protein product is CASSFREGAQGYTF.

The V and J genes are TRBV4-1 and TRBJ1-2; the match to TRBD1 covers 9 bases. Germline V gene data show CDR1 as MGHRA and CDR2 as YSYEKL. This CDR3 has 15 amino acids. With V trimmed by 3 bases and J by 2 bases, 4 bases remained unmatched. The CDR3 sequence is CASSHLTGGNYGYTF. The CDR3, as DNA: TGCGCCAGCAGCCACCTGACAGGGGGAAACTATGGCTACACCTTC.

CDR3 region: CATSRAQGFSYEQYF. The CDR3 bases are TGTGCCACCAGCAGGGCTCAGGGGTTCTCCTACGAGCAGTACTTC. The genes are TRBV15 and TRBJ2-7, with a possible D match to TRBD1 (6 bases). V was cut by 3 bases and J by 0 bases, with 12 bases left in between. Germline CDR1 LNHNV, CDR2 YYDKDF (reference sequence). The CDR3 extends over 15 amino acids.

The J gene is TRBJ1-6, the V gene TRBV5-1; 9 positions agree with TRBD1. Trimming removed 4 bases from V and 10 bases from J; junction bases left unmatched: 6. The germline V gene encodes CDR1 SGHRS and CDR2 YFSETQ. CDR3 length equals 14 residues. The CDR3 sequence: CASSTWTGVSPLHF. In DNA, the CDR3 is TGCGCCAGCAGCACATGGACAGGGGTATCACCCCTCCACTTT.

The rearrangement joins TRBV9 to TRBJ2-1; D perhaps matches TRBD1 (7 bases). The CDR3 extends over 16 amino acids. Germline lookup yields CDR1 SGDLS and CDR2 YYNGEE. Between the trimmed V and J ends, which lost 2 bases and 2 bases, there was a span of 14 bases. CDR3 sequence (DNA): TGTGCCAGCAGCGTGGACCGCAGGGGGGCCTACAATGAGCAGTTCTTC. Translating it yields CASSVDRRGAYNEQFF.

This clone occurred a few times. The chain employs TRBV4-1 and TRBJ1-1, with D uncertain. This CDR3 has 16 amino acids. Trimming cost V 3 bases and J 6 bases, with 20 bases left between them. CDR1 and CDR2 (germline): MGHRA, YSYEKL. CDR3: CASSQVMIRNGAEAFF. For the CDR3, the DNA is TGCGCCAGCAGCCAGGTGATGATTAGGAACGGCGCTGAAGCTTTCTTT.

The rearrangement joins TRBV9 to TRBJ2-1, with D possibly being TRBD1 or TRBD2 (6 bases each). This CDR3 has 18 amino acids. Trimming cost V 3 bases and J 7 bases, with 26 bases left between them. The germline V gene has CDR1 SGDLS and CDR2 YYNGEE. The CDR3 nucleotides read TGTGCCAGCAGCGCCCCCCCCCGGGCAGGGGAGGTGTGGAATGAGCAGTTCTTC. The encoded protein is CASSAPPRAGEVWNEQFF.

This clone has only a few counts. The genes are TRBV5-6 and TRBJ1-3; 10 positions agree with TRBD1. The CDR3 contains 17 residues. After removal of 4 bases from V and 1 base from J, the junction contained 8 bases not matched to a gene. Per the germline V gene, CDR1 is SGHDT and CDR2 is YYEEEE. CDR3 sequence (DNA): TGTGCCAGCAGCGGAACCGACAGGGGGCGGTCTGGAAACACCATATATTTT. Translation gives CASSGTDRGRSGNTIYF.

The chain carries TRBV3-1 (or the pseudogene TRBV3-2) and TRBJ1-1; D is uncertain. In germline, CDR1 is LGHDT, CDR2 YNNKEL (reference sequence). Trimming removed 4 bases from V and 1 base from J, with 10 bases in between. CDR3 length: 14 residues. The CDR3 loop reads CASSRRETNTEAFF. The CDR3 DNA follows: TGTGCCAGCAGCCGCCGGGAGACGAACACTGAAGCTTTCTTT.

This chain links TRBV5-5 with TRBJ2-5; TRBD2 might be the D (5 bases). Germline CDR1 and CDR2: SGHKS and YYEKEE (reference sequence). The CDR3 totals 14 residues. With 3 bases removed from V and 3 bases from J, the gap between germline ends came to 12 bases. The CDR3 spells CASSWEQGKETQYF. As DNA, the CDR3 is TGTGCCAGCAGCTGGGAGCAAGGGAAAGAGACCCAGTACTTC.

The chain couples TRBV24-1 to TRBJ2-1; D is possibly TRBD2 (6 bases). The germline V gene encodes CDR1 KGHDR and CDR2 SFDVKD. The CDR3 has 14 residues. The ends were cut back, 4 bases at V and 10 bases at J, with 16 bases in the middle. Here the CDR3 reads CATSDQNSGLEQFF. The CDR3 bases are TGTGCCACCAGTGACCAAAATTCGGGACTCGAGCAGTTCTTC.

The chain joins TRBV28 to TRBJ1-2; 8 bases line up with TRBD1. This CDR3 comprises 14 residues. Looked up from germline, CDR1 is MDHEN and CDR2 is SYDVKM. After removal of 10 bases from V and 6 bases from J, the junction contained 13 bases not matched to a gene. The DNA for the CDR3 is TGTGCCACCGACTATCGGACAGGGAATAATGGCTACACCTTC. As protein: CATDYRTGNNGYTF.

The chain recombines TRBV5-4 with TRBJ2-3; D is undetermined. Germline V gene lookup returns CDR1 SGHNT and CDR2 YYREEE (reference sequence). V gave up 1 base and J gave up 0 bases, with 0 bases separating them. The CDR3 has 12 amino acids. The CDR3 loop reads CASSLSTDTQYF. In DNA form, the CDR3 reads TGTGCCAGCAGCTTGAGCACAGATACGCAGTATTTT.

The chain recombines TRBV9 with TRBJ2-6, with D unclear. The germline V gene encodes CDR1 SGDLS and CDR2 YYNGEE. The ends were cut back, 3 bases at V and 2 bases at J, with 9 bases in the middle. The CDR3 contains 15 residues. In nucleotides, the CDR3 is TGTGCCAGCAGCGACCAGGTCGCTGGGGCCAACGTCCTGACTTTC. As protein: CASSDQVAGANVLTF.

The chain couples TRBV5-4 to TRBJ1-4; D is undetermined. The CDR3 sequence is 14 residues long. V was shortened by 1 base and J by 3 bases, with 7 bases between the two germline ends. Per the germline V gene, CDR1 is SGHNT and CDR2 is YYREEE (reference sequence). The CDR3 protein is CASSLRQANEKLFF. The CDR3 nucleotides are TGTGCCAGCAGCTTGAGACAAGCTAATGAAAAACTGTTTTTT.

The V gene is TRBV18, the J gene TRBJ1-1; TRBD1 agrees at 9 bases. The length of the CDR3 is 18 residues. The ends lost 3 bases at V and 4 bases at J; junction bases unmatched: 15. The germline V gene has CDR1 KGHSH and CDR2 LQKENI. The CDR3 bases are TGTGCCAGCTCACCCATCGCGACAGGGGGGATGAAGAGCACTGAAGCTTTCTTT. Its protein product is CASSPIATGGMKSTEAFF.

The V and J genes are TRBV27 and TRBJ2-1; 10 bases map to TRBD2. The CDR3 has 15 residues. V was pared by 2 bases and J by 7 bases, with 5 bases of the junction left unmatched. Germline values: CDR1 MNHEY, CDR2 SMNVEV (reference sequence). CDR3 nucleotide sequence: TGTGCCAGCAGTTTAATACTAGCGGGAAAGAATGAGCAGTTCTTC. Its protein is CASSLILAGKNEQFF.

The genes are TRBV6-5 and TRBJ2-5; D unclear. Germline V CDR1 and CDR2: MNHEY, SVGAGI. The ends were cut back, 4 bases at V and 5 bases at J, with 14 bases in the middle. The CDR3 covers 14 residues. The CDR3 DNA is TGTGCCAGCAGTTCAGGCCGCCTGGGGGAGACCCAGTACTTC. Translation: CASSSGRLGETQYF.

The chain joins TRBV5-5 to TRBJ1-3; D remains ambiguous. V was shortened by 2 bases and J by 0 bases, with 6 bases between the two germline ends. The CDR3 is made up of 14 amino acids. Germline V lookup: CDR1 SGHKS, CDR2 YYEKEE (reference sequence). CDR3 DNA sequence: TGTGCCAGCAGCTTACTGTCCTCTGGAAACACCATATATTTT. This codes for CASSLLSSGNTIYF.

The chain employs TRBV4-3 and TRBJ2-1, with a tentative D call TRBD2 (7 bases). CDR1 LGHNA and CDR2 YSLEER come from the germline V gene. V was pared by 0 bases and J by 15 bases, with 15 bases between. The CDR3 is 13 amino acids. The CDR3 spells CASSQDLAGAAFF. CDR3 DNA: TGCGCCAGCAGCCAAGATCTGGCGGGGGCCGCGTTCTTC.

The chain recombines TRBV25-1 with TRBJ2-3; perhaps TRBD2 as D (7 bases). The CDR3 contains 15 residues. Trimming removed 4 bases at V and 4 bases at J, with 15 bases between. CDR1 is MGHDK, CDR2 SYGVNS, per germline. In DNA, the CDR3 is TGTGCCAGCAGTGTAGGGGGGGCGATGGCAGATACGCAGTATTTT. It codes for CASSVGGAMADTQYF.

V usage is TRBV5-5 and J usage is TRBJ1-2; D remains unclear. Trimming took 4 bases from V and 5 from J, leaving 18 bases between them. The V gene's germline CDR1 is SGHKS and CDR2 YYEKEE (reference sequence). The CDR3 is 15 amino acids. As DNA, the CDR3 is TGTGCCAGCAGCCCCGACGTGTTGGGCCCTTATGGCTACACCTTC. Protein product: CASSPDVLGPYGYTF.

The V and J genes are TRBV7-3 and TRBJ2-5; D may be TRBD2 (6 bases). The CDR3 extends over 16 amino acids. Trimming removed 0 bases at V and 5 bases at J, with 16 bases between. Per the germline V gene, CDR1 is SGHTA and CDR2 is FQGTGA. The CDR3, as DNA: TGTGCCAGCAGCTTAACGGGGTTAAGCGGAGGGGAGACCCAGTACTTC. Its protein product is CASSLTGLSGGETQYF.

This clone appeared a few times. This chain links TRBV4-2 with TRBJ2-3, with 15 positions matching TRBD2. CDR3 length: 18 amino acids. Germline CDR1 LGHNA, CDR2 YNFKEQ. The V segment lost 4 bases and the J segment 2 bases; nucleotides outside the gene matches: 7. The CDR3 loop reads CASSLGLAGGTLTDTQYF. Here the CDR3 DNA reads TGTGCCAGCAGCCTGGGACTAGCGGGGGGCACCCTCACAGATACGCAGTATTTT.

This clone was observed once. The V call is TRBV7-2, the J call TRBJ2-3; 12 bases line up with TRBD2. CDR1 and CDR2 (germline): SGHTA, FQGNSA. The V segment lost 4 bases and the J segment 5 bases; nucleotides outside the gene matches: 7. The CDR3 totals 16 residues. CDR3 amino acids: CASSSRLAGVLDTQYF. CDR3 sequence (DNA): TGTGCCAGCAGCTCTCGACTAGCGGGGGTGCTAGATACGCAGTATTTT.

The V and J genes are TRBV24-1 and TRBJ1-2; no clear D gene. From germline, CDR1 is KGHDR and CDR2 SFDVKD. The CDR3 is 15 residues long. Trimming stripped 4 bases from V and 3 bases from J, with 14 bases between. The CDR3 DNA reads as TGTGCCACCAGTGACCCGAACCAAGGAGACTATGGCTACACCTTC. It is translated as CATSDPNQGDYGYTF.

The chain is built from TRBV12-3 or TRBV12-4 and TRBJ1-2, with D unclear. This CDR3 has 13 residues. The ends were cut back, 6 bases at V and 8 bases at J, with 16 bases in the middle. The CDR3 loop is CASRPGPQRGYTF. In DNA, the CDR3 is TGTGCCAGCAGGCCCGGGCCCCAAAGGGGCTACACCTTC.